The 31 T cell receptor beta chains listed next were all sequenced from one sample in a study of blood T cell repertoires in COVID-19. Method: immunoSEQ multiplex PCR; TCRdb's copy keeps in-frame clones and lacks some. Of approximately 140,000 clones listed, approximately 87% are singletons. Sequencing was carried out using peripheral blood. All receptors derive from a woman between 40 and 55 years old with acute or convalescent COVID-19.

In this sample, this clone turned up once. The V gene is TRBV4-3, the J gene TRBJ1-2; the match to TRBD1 covers 10 bases. From germline, CDR1 is LGHNA and CDR2 YSLEER. V lost 3 bases to trimming and J lost 8 bases; unmatched junction nucleotides: 6. The CDR3 length is 14 residues. The CDR3 sequence is CASSQDGTGEGYTF. The CDR3 bases are TGCGCCAGCAGCCAGGATGGGACAGGGGAAGGCTACACCTTC.

This clone was seen just once. The genes are TRBV6-5 and TRBJ1-1, with 7 bases matching TRBD1. The CDR3 totals 13 residues. Per the germline V gene, CDR1 is MNHEY and CDR2 is SVGAGI. Trimming cost V 6 bases and J 0 bases; bases outside gene matches: 1. CDR3 sequence reads: CASRGTVNTEAFF. DNA of the CDR3: TGTGCCAGCAGGGGGACAGTGAACACTGAAGCTTTCTTT.

V usage is TRBV30 and J usage is TRBJ1-2; D possibly corresponds to TRBD1 (5 bases). The V end lost 4 bases, the J end lost 1 base, and 16 bases lay between the germline ends. Germline loops: CDR1 GTSNPN, CDR2 SVGIG (reference sequence). The CDR3 is 15 residues long. This chain's CDR3 is CAWNGGGEINYGYTF. The CDR3 DNA reads as TGTGCCTGGAACGGGGGGGGAGAAATTAACTATGGCTACACCTTC.

V is TRBV7-2 and J is TRBJ1-5; 7 bases match TRBD1. Trimming took 5 bases from V and 3 from J; bases not matched to a gene: 7. CDR1 is SGHTA, CDR2 FQGNSA, per germline. There are 15 residues in the CDR3. The CDR3 reads CASSQWDSTNQPQHF. The CDR3, as DNA: TGTGCCAGCAGCCAATGGGACAGTACCAATCAGCCCCAGCATTTT.

The CDR3 loop reads CASSPGYNEQFF. In DNA form, the CDR3 reads TGTGCCAGCAGCCCAGGGTACAATGAGCAGTTCTTC. The chain combines TRBV7-2 with TRBJ2-1, with TRBD1 as a possible D gene (5 bases). The CDR3 has 12 residues. Trimming pared 5 bases from V and 4 bases from J, leaving 6 bases between. The germline gives CDR1 SGHTA, CDR2 FQGNSA.

The chain joins TRBV19 to TRBJ1-1; 7 bases align to TRBD1. This CDR3 is 14 amino acids long. Germline lookup yields CDR1 LNHDA and CDR2 SQIVND (reference sequence). V shed 5 bases and J 8 bases; nucleotides not matched to a gene: 11. The CDR3 here is CASSPGQFRKEAFF. CDR3 DNA: TGTGCCAGTAGTCCGGGACAGTTTAGGAAGGAAGCTTTCTTT.

The chain couples TRBV24-1 to TRBJ2-1; 8 nucleotides line up with TRBD1. This CDR3 has 17 residues. The germline CDR1 and CDR2 sequences are KGHDR and SFDVKD. After removal of 4 bases from V and 2 bases from J, the junction contained 9 bases not matched to a gene. The CDR3 loop is CATSDALGQGPYNEQFF. In nucleotides, the CDR3 is TGTGCCACCAGTGACGCTCTCGGACAGGGCCCCTACAATGAGCAGTTCTTC.

This clone was seen a few times. The rearrangement uses TRBV7-3 and TRBJ2-3, with TRBD2 matching over 7 bases. CDR1 and CDR2 (germline): SGHTA, FQGTGA. The J segment lost 14 bases and the V segment lost 4 bases, leaving 12 bases of the junction unmatched. The CDR3 is 13 residues long. CDR3 protein: CASSYLSAGDLYF. As DNA, the CDR3 is TGTGCCAGCAGCTACCTTTCTGCGGGGGATTTGTATTTT.

J is TRBJ2-7 and V is TRBV30, with 7 positions matching TRBD2. Germline-derived CDR1 and CDR2 are GTSNPN and SVGIG (reference sequence). The CDR3 loop spans 14 amino acids. J was trimmed by 6 bases and V by 1 base; bases with no gene match: 9. CDR3 nucleotides: TGTGCCTGGAGTGATTCGGCGGGAGCCCGCGAGCAGTACTTC. Its protein product is CAWSDSAGAREQYF.

This clone has more than one count but fewer than ten. The chain couples TRBV5-1 to TRBJ2-5; 9 bases line up with TRBD1. V shed 0 bases and J 5 bases; nucleotides not matched to a gene: 5. The CDR3 has 15 amino acids. Germline CDR1 reads SGHRS; CDR2 reads YFSETQ. The DNA of the CDR3 is TGCGCCAGCAGCTTGGGACAGGGGGACGGTGAGACCCAGTACTTC. Protein product: CASSLGQGDGETQYF.

The genes are TRBV18 and TRBJ1-1; D is ambiguous. Germline values: CDR1 KGHSH, CDR2 LQKENI. CDR3 length equals 15 residues. Trimming took 0 bases from V and 1 from J, leaving 9 bases between them. CDR3 DNA sequence: TGTGCCAGCTCACCACCGAAAGGGAGGAACACTGAAGCTTTCTTT. As protein: CASSPPKGRNTEAFF.

This chain uses TRBV4-3 with TRBJ2-1; 8 nucleotides match TRBD2. The CDR3 extends over 16 amino acids. With V trimmed by 0 bases and J by 8 bases, 9 bases remained unmatched. The germline V gene encodes CDR1 LGHNA and CDR2 YSLEER. CDR3 DNA: TGCGCCAGCAGCCAAGATCCTCCCGGGAGGGTGGATGAGCAGTTCTTC. Protein sequence: CASSQDPPGRVDEQFF.

The rearrangement uses TRBV4-1 and TRBJ1-1, with TRBD1 identical over 10 bases. The V and J ends lost 0 bases and 4 bases, in that order; junction bases with no gene match: 11. This CDR3 has 18 amino acids. CDR1 and CDR2 (germline): MGHRA, YSYEKL. The CDR3 is CASSQEVDRGKGGTEAFF. CDR3 nucleotides: TGCGCCAGCAGCCAAGAGGTGGACAGGGGGAAAGGTGGCACTGAAGCTTTCTTT.

This clone was seen only once. The V and J genes are TRBV24-1 and TRBJ1-5; 10 nucleotides align to TRBD1. The CDR3 length is 13 residues. CDR1 KGHDR and CDR2 SFDVKD come from the germline V gene. The V gene end was trimmed by 10 bases and the J gene end by 3 bases; junction bases not matched to a gene: 2. CDR3 bases: TGTGCCACTGGACAGGGGGTCAATCAGCCCCAGCATTTT. Its translation is CATGQGVNQPQHF.

This sequence joins TRBV6-6 and TRBJ1-1; TRBD1 agrees at 8 bases. Germline V gene lookup returns CDR1 MNHNY and CDR2 SVGAGI (reference sequence). This CDR3 has 14 residues. V lost 6 bases to trimming and J lost 5 bases; unmatched junction nucleotides: 8. The CDR3 reads CASSRGQGRTEAFF. CDR3 in DNA: TGTGCCAGCAGCCGTGGACAGGGTAGAACTGAAGCTTTCTTT.

The V call is TRBV28, the J call TRBJ2-7; D might be TRBD1 (6 bases). The ends were cut back, 6 bases at V and 6 bases at J, with 18 bases in the middle. The CDR3 runs to 14 residues. The germline V gene encodes CDR1 MDHEN and CDR2 SYDVKM. CDR3 nucleotide sequence: TGTGCCAGCAGCCGTCCTACAGGGTTGGGCGAGCAGTACTTC. Translation: CASSRPTGLGEQYF.

The chain links TRBV10-3 to TRBJ1-1; D is possibly TRBD1 (6 bases). The CDR3 has 15 residues. Trimming cost V 0 bases and J 2 bases, with 10 bases left between them. Germline CDR1 ENHRY, CDR2 SYGVKD. The CDR3, as DNA: TGTGCCATCAGTGAGTCTCTACAGGGAAACACTGAAGCTTTCTTT. Its protein is CAISESLQGNTEAFF.

The V and J genes are TRBV19 and TRBJ1-5; unclear D gene. With 10 bases removed from V and 2 bases from J, the gap between germline ends came to 15 bases. The CDR3 extends over 14 amino acids. CDR1 is LNHDA and CDR2 is SQIVND in the germline V gene (reference sequence). The CDR3 region is CATLPAEGNQPQHF. The CDR3 DNA sequence: TGTGCCACCCTTCCCGCGGAGGGCAATCAGCCCCAGCATTTT.

The chain is built from TRBV7-3 and TRBJ1-2; 8 nucleotides agree with TRBD1. Germline V gene lookup returns CDR1 SGHTA and CDR2 FQGTGA. The CDR3 spans 15 residues. Trimming cost V 3 bases and J 6 bases; bases outside gene matches: 9. Written as DNA, the CDR3 is TGTGCCAGCAGCTTGGACAGGGTAGGGGGCCATGGCTACACCTTC. Translation: CASSLDRVGGHGYTF.

The chain recombines TRBV6-5 with TRBJ2-7; maybe TRBD1 (5 bases). Trimming took 2 bases from V and 3 from J, leaving 11 bases between them. The CDR3 extends over 14 amino acids. The germline V gene has CDR1 MNHEY and CDR2 SVGAGI. The DNA of the CDR3 is TGTGCCAGCAGTTACGAGGACACGTACTACGAGCAGTACTTC. This gives the protein CASSYEDTYYEQYF.

This chain uses TRBV7-8 with TRBJ1-1; D is unresolved. Germline assignment: CDR1 SGHVS and CDR2 FQNEAQ. The V and J ends lost 1 base and 7 bases respectively, with 7 bases between them. The CDR3 has 12 amino acids. CDR3 in amino acids: CASSLGSGEAFF. The CDR3 region has the DNA TGTGCCAGCAGCTTAGGAAGCGGTGAAGCTTTCTTT. The variable domain in full, completed from reference TRBV7-8 and TRBJ1-1, reads GAGVSQSPRYKVAKRGQDVALRCDPISGHVSLFWYQQALGQGPEFLTYFQNEAQLDKSGLPSDRFFAERPEGSVSTLKIQRTQQEDSAVYLCASSLGSGEAFFGQGTRLTVV.

This chain uses TRBV4-1 with TRBJ1-2, with TRBD1 as a possible D gene (6 bases). The CDR3 is 14 residues long. Germline assignment: CDR1 MGHRA and CDR2 YSYEKL. Trimming pared 3 bases from V and 4 bases from J, leaving 12 bases between. The CDR3 coding sequence is TGCGCCAGCAGCCATAGGGGGAAAGGCTATGGCTACACCTTC. Translation gives CASSHRGKGYGYTF.

V is TRBV7-8 and J is TRBJ1-5; D call uncertain. CDR3 length: 13 amino acids. Germline V lookup: CDR1 SGHVS, CDR2 FQNEAQ. Trimming pared 5 bases from V and 1 base from J, leaving 6 bases between. CDR3 residues: CASSIQSNQPQHF. CDR3 coding DNA: TGTGCCAGCAGCATACAGAGCAATCAGCCCCAGCATTTT.

The chain combines TRBV28 with TRBJ1-2, with D unclear. Per germline, CDR1 MDHEN and CDR2 SYDVKM. CDR3 size: 14 residues. Trimming stripped 3 bases from V and 7 bases from J, with 15 bases between. The CDR3 is CASSLGAVLTGYTF. The CDR3 nucleotides read TGTGCCAGCAGTTTGGGCGCAGTCCTTACTGGCTACACCTTC.

As concerns this clone: Other DNA sequences in this sample translate to the same CDR3. This chain joins TRBV10-3 and TRBJ1-2; 8 bases are shared with TRBD1. CDR3 size: 14 residues. Unmatched junction bases numbered 1, after V lost 0 bases and J lost 4 bases. Germline CDR1 ENHRY, CDR2 SYGVKD. The CDR3 DNA is TGTGCCATCAGTGAGTCAACAGGGGGCTATGGCTACACCTTC. Its protein is CAISESTGGYGYTF.

V gene TRBV29-1 combines with J gene TRBJ1-4; no clear D gene. Deletions cut 5 bases from V and 8 bases from J, with 15 bases between. The V gene's germline CDR1 is SQVTM and CDR2 ANQGSEA. This CDR3 comprises 13 residues. The CDR3 nucleotides read TGCAGCGTTTACCCGGGCGAGCGGGAAAAACTGTTTTTT. It specifies CSVYPGEREKLFF. Full variable domain (rest looked up from reference TRBV29-1 and TRBJ1-4): SAVISQKPSRDICQRGTSLTIQCQVDSQVTMMFWYRQQPGQSLTLIATANQGSEATYESGFVIDKFPISRPNLTFSTLTVSNMSPEDSSIYLCSVYPGEREKLFFGSGTQLSVL.

The rearrangement uses TRBV28 and TRBJ2-5; 10 positions agree with TRBD2. The J segment lost 5 bases and the V segment lost 0 bases, leaving 6 bases of the junction unmatched. The CDR3 totals 16 residues. The germline V gene encodes CDR1 MDHEN and CDR2 SYDVKM. The CDR3 DNA sequence: TGTGCCAGCAGTTTATGGGAGCGGGAGGGACAGGAGACCCAGTACTTC. Amino acid sequence: CASSLWEREGQETQYF.

This sequence joins TRBV28 and TRBJ1-5; TRBD1 agrees at 7 bases. Germline loops: CDR1 MDHEN, CDR2 SYDVKM. This CDR3 has 16 residues. Unmatched junction bases numbered 9, after V lost 5 bases and J lost 2 bases. This chain's CDR3 is CASSARQGMGNQPQHF. The CDR3, as DNA: TGTGCCAGCAGTGCCCGACAGGGTATGGGCAATCAGCCCCAGCATTTT.

The chain is built from TRBV6-5 and TRBJ1-1; no clear D. The CDR3 consists of 13 residues. V shed 4 bases and J shed 1 base, with 7 bases lying between them. Germline CDR1 MNHEY, CDR2 SVGAGI. The CDR3: CASSWYGNTEAFF. The CDR3 DNA follows: TGTGCCAGCAGTTGGTACGGGAACACTGAAGCTTTCTTT.

This chain uses TRBV30 with TRBJ2-4; maybe TRBD1 (5 bases). V lost 0 bases and J 0 bases, leaving 9 bases between the germline ends. Looked up from germline, CDR1 is GTSNPN and CDR2 is SVGIG (reference sequence). CDR3 length: 15 amino acids. The CDR3 DNA sequence: TGTGCCTGGAGTGTACGACAGCTAGCCAAAAACATTCAGTACTTC. Translated: CAWSVRQLAKNIQYF.

This sequence joins TRBV5-1 and TRBJ2-4, with D maybe TRBD1 (5 bases). V was cut by 0 bases and J by 8 bases, with 12 bases left in between. This CDR3 is built from 14 residues. CDR1 and CDR2 (germline): SGHRS, YFSETQ. In DNA, the CDR3 is TGCGCCAGCAGCTTGGAGACAGCAGAGGACATTCAGTACTTC. It specifies CASSLETAEDIQYF.